These 23 T cell receptor beta chains share one sample of origin, sequenced in a study of T cell repertoires in cytomegalovirus infection. For these TCRs, the target antigens are not known. TCRdb used MiXCR to reprocess the reads, holding one entry per CDR3 protein. The repertoire consists of about 310,000 distinct CDR3 sequences, with around a quarter occurring once and the leading ten covering about an eighth. The specimen was cultured PBMCs, collected from culture after CMV antigen stimulation. Source of these receptors: a human donor in good health (CMV status not recorded). Some clones in this sample may be carry-over from other donors' samples.

CDR3 sequence reads: CASSLGGLAVYYNEQFF. The CDR3 DNA reads as TGTGCCAGCAGCTTGGGAGGACTAGCGGTTTACTACAATGAGCAGTTCTTC. The rearrangement links TRBV7-2 to TRBJ2-1; 10 bases line up with TRBD2. The length of the CDR3 is 17 residues. V lost 3 bases and J lost 3; bases outside the gene matches: 8. From germline, CDR1 is SGHTA and CDR2 FQGNSA.

This clonotype appeared a few times. The V call is TRBV7-2, the J call TRBJ2-1; no definite D call. This CDR3 has 15 amino acids. V shed 0 bases and J shed 9 bases, with 15 bases lying between them. Germline V CDR1 and CDR2: SGHTA, FQGNSA. The CDR3 region is CASSLAPNMVSEQFF. The CDR3 DNA sequence: TGTGCCAGCAGCTTAGCCCCAAATATGGTGAGTGAGCAGTTCTTC. The complete variable domain, with remaining parts taken from reference TRBV7-2 and TRBJ2-1, reads GAGVSQSPSNKVTEKGKDVELRCDPISGHTALYWYRQSLGQGLEFLIYFQGNSAPDKSGLPSDRFSAERTGGSVSTLTIQRTQQEDSAVYLCASSLAPNMVSEQFFGPGTRLTVL.

The chain has TRBV28 and TRBJ1-1; the D is unclear. From germline, CDR1 is MDHEN and CDR2 SYDVKM. This CDR3 is 15 amino acids long. The V and J ends lost 4 bases and 2 bases respectively, with 14 bases between them. The CDR3 region has the DNA TGTGCCAGCAGTTCTTCCCGGACCGCCAACACTGAAGCTTTCTTT. It specifies CASSSSRTANTEAFF.

This clonotype was detected a few times. The chain uses TRBV7-8 and TRBJ2-1; 11 bases fit TRBD2. The CDR3 has 19 amino acids. V trimming: 0 bases; J trimming: 4 bases; junction bases outside the gene matches: 11. Germline V gene lookup returns CDR1 SGHVS and CDR2 FQNEAQ. This CDR3 is CASSLARVTGTSGYNEQFF. CDR3 sequence (DNA): TGTGCCAGCAGCTTAGCGAGAGTCACCGGGACTAGCGGATACAATGAGCAGTTCTTC.

The CDR3 region is CASSLALAGGDEQFF. DNA for the CDR3: TGTGCCAGCAGCTTAGCGCTAGCGGGAGGCGATGAGCAGTTCTTC. The chain has TRBV7-2 and TRBJ2-1; 11 nucleotides align to TRBD2. The germline gives CDR1 SGHTA, CDR2 FQGNSA. With 0 bases clipped from V and 8 bases from J, the junction kept 3 bases outside the gene matches. The CDR3 runs 15 residues.

This clonotype was counted between two and nine times. The chain carries TRBV19 and TRBJ2-5; 8 bases are a match to TRBD1. The CDR3 has 13 residues. V was clipped by 6 bases and J by 2 bases; unmatched bases: 2. Germline V gives CDR1 LNHDA, CDR2 SQIVND (reference sequence). The CDR3 reads CASRRQGQETQYF. The CDR3 nucleotides are TGTGCCAGTAGGAGACAGGGGCAAGAGACCCAGTACTTC.

This clonotype was detected many times. This chain joins TRBV7-2 and TRBJ2-5; D gene uncertain. The germline V gene encodes CDR1 SGHTA and CDR2 FQGNSA. The CDR3 spans 16 residues. V gave up 2 bases and J gave up 0 bases, with 13 bases separating them. The CDR3 nucleotides are TGTGCCAGCAGCTTACGGGTAGGGTCGTACCAAGAGACCCAGTACTTC. This translates into CASSLRVGSYQETQYF.

The table lists this clonotype with a few counts. CDR3: CSAKLGEETQYF. The DNA of the CDR3 is TGCAGTGCCAAACTAGGGGAAGAGACCCAGTACTTC. The V and J genes are TRBV20-1 and TRBJ2-5; perhaps D is TRBD1 or TRBD2 (5 bases each). Per the germline V gene, CDR1 is DFQATT and CDR2 is SNEGSKA (reference sequence). The ends were cut back, 6 bases at V and 3 bases at J, with 11 bases in the middle. This CDR3 spans 12 amino acids.

Only one count was recorded for this clonotype. The V and J genes are TRBV11-2 and TRBJ2-1; D may be TRBD2 (5 bases). CDR1 is SGHAT, CDR2 FQNNGV, per germline. The CDR3 covers 14 residues. The V gene lost 2 bases and the J gene lost 5 bases, with 10 bases spanning the gap. CDR3 sequence (DNA): TGTGCCAGCAGCTTATTACGGCGGGACAATGAGCAGTTCTTC. Translated: CASSLLRRDNEQFF. Combining the CDR3 with reference TRBV11-2 and TRBJ2-1 gives the whole variable domain EAGVAQSPRYKIIEKRQSVAFWCNPISGHATLYWYQQILGQGPKLLIQFQNNGVVDDSQLPKDRFSAERLKGVDSTLKIQPAKLEDSAVYLCASSLLRRDNEQFFGPGTRLTVL.

On this clonotype: At one boundary the junction diverges from the germline segment, which might be a read error. This chain joins TRBV2 and TRBJ2-3, with 9 positions matching TRBD2. The CDR3 sequence is 14 residues long. Germline assignment: CDR1 SNHLY and CDR2 FYNNEI. CDR3 protein: CARSGAGGSDTQYF. As DNA, the CDR3 is TGTGCCAGGAGTGGAGCGGGAGGCTCAGATACGCAGTATTTT.

The gene calls are TRBV3-1 and TRBJ2-7, with D maybe TRBD2 (6 bases). Trimming removed 3 bases at V and 3 bases at J, with 33 bases between. This CDR3 is built from 21 residues. Germline V gene lookup returns CDR1 LGHDT and CDR2 YNNKEL (reference sequence). CDR3 amino acids: CASSHVPSESDIPREVYEQYV. Written as DNA, the CDR3 is TGTGCCAGCAGCCACGTACCTAGCGAGTCCGATATCCCTCGGGAAGTCTACGAGCAGTACGTC.

This clonotype was detected only a few times. The J gene is TRBJ1-4, the V gene TRBV4-2; D call uncertain. Germline V gene lookup returns CDR1 LGHNA and CDR2 YNFKEQ. Trimming stripped 3 bases from V and 2 bases from J, with 13 bases between. The CDR3 has 16 residues. The CDR3 is CASSQNPGSTNEKLFF. The CDR3 nucleotides read TGTGCCAGCAGCCAGAATCCGGGTTCGACTAATGAAAAACTGTTTTTT.

This clonotype was detected a few times. The chain employs TRBV7-9 and TRBJ1-1; 9 nucleotides line up with TRBD1. Germline loops: CDR1 SEHNR, CDR2 FQNEAQ (reference sequence). The CDR3 contains 14 residues. The trim removed 5 bases at V and 4 bases at J, leaving 5 bases unmatched. CDR3 DNA sequence: TGTGCCAGCAGCCCGGGACAGGGAGGCACTGAAGCTTTCTTT. It codes for CASSPGQGGTEAFF.

DNA for the CDR3: TGCGCCAGCAGCTTTGGGCTAGCGGAAGAAGACAAAGAGACCCAGTACTTC. It encodes CASSFGLAEEDKETQYF. The chain combines TRBV5-1 with TRBJ2-5; TRBD2 agrees at 7 bases. The CDR3 covers 17 residues. Germline CDR1 is SGHRS and CDR2 is YFSETQ. Trimming took 2 bases from V and 3 from J; bases not matched to a gene: 13.

The chain couples TRBV4-1 to TRBJ1-3; TRBD1 aligns across 7 bases. J was trimmed by 3 bases and V by 4 bases; bases with no gene match: 12. The CDR3 totals 17 residues. The germline V gene encodes CDR1 MGHRA and CDR2 YSYEKL. The CDR3 region has the DNA TGCGCCAGCAGCCTTGGGACAGCCGGGGATTTTGGAAACACCATATATTTT. Translating it yields CASSLGTAGDFGNTIYF.

This chain uses TRBV7-3 with TRBJ2-1; 8 bases agree with TRBD2. This CDR3 is 17 amino acids long. V lost 3 bases, J lost 9 bases, and 16 bases stayed unmatched. Germline V lookup: CDR1 SGHTA, CDR2 FQGTGA. CDR3 sequence (DNA): TGTGCCAGCAGCTTCGGCACCGGGACTAGGTTCGTCAGTGAGCAGTTCTTC. Protein product: CASSFGTGTRFVSEQFF.

This clonotype was seen more than once but under ten times. The genes are TRBV20-1 and TRBJ2-3, with TRBD2 matching over 9 bases. V dropped 2 bases and J dropped 10; count of bases not matched to a gene: 10. This CDR3 has 14 residues. Per germline, CDR1 DFQATT and CDR2 SNEGSKA (reference sequence). Here the CDR3 DNA reads TGCAGTGCTAGACTAGCGGGAACTCTGGATCCGCAGTATTTT. Translating gives CSARLAGTLDPQYF.

V is TRBV20-1 and J is TRBJ2-3; the D gene is possibly TRBD2 (5 bases). V was trimmed by 1 base and J by 2 bases, leaving 10 bases between them. Looked up from germline, CDR1 is DFQATT and CDR2 is SNEGSKA (reference sequence). CDR3 size: 14 residues. CDR3 amino acids: CSARVDWNTDTQYF. The CDR3 DNA sequence: TGCAGTGCTAGAGTGGACTGGAACACAGATACGCAGTATTTT.

In its sample, this clonotype was seen once. The chain uses TRBV10-3 and TRBJ2-3, with 13 bases matching TRBD2. CDR1 is ENHRY and CDR2 is SYGVKD in the germline V gene. This CDR3 spans 16 amino acids. V lost 4 bases, J lost 3 bases, and 4 bases stayed unmatched. Here the CDR3 DNA reads TGTGCCATCAGTGGGACTAGCGGGGGATATACAGATACGCAGTATTTT. Protein sequence: CAISGTSGGYTDTQYF.

The chain has TRBV11-2 and TRBJ2-3; D is possibly TRBD1 or TRBD2 (5 bases each). Germline loops: CDR1 SGHAT, CDR2 FQNNGV. The germline V and J ends were trimmed by 6 bases and 4 bases, with 23 bases remaining between them. This CDR3 region has 17 residues. CDR3 sequence (DNA): TGTGCCAGCAGAGTACCGGGACGGGCTAACTGGGCAGATACGCAGTATTTT. Its protein product is CASRVPGRANWADTQYF.

The chain recombines TRBV4-3 with TRBJ2-3; 9 positions agree with TRBD2. V shed 1 base and J 2 bases; nucleotides not matched to a gene: 13. The germline V gene has CDR1 LGHNA and CDR2 YSLEER. The CDR3 is 19 residues long. The CDR3 reads CASSQGSAGGPKYTDTQYF. CDR3 DNA sequence: TGCGCCAGCAGCCAAGGTTCAGCGGGAGGTCCCAAGTACACAGATACGCAGTATTTT.

This clonotype was counted only a few times. J is TRBJ2-7 and V is TRBV25-1; 11 bases are a match to TRBD2. The germline gives CDR1 MGHDK, CDR2 SYGVNS. V dropped 8 bases and J dropped 5; count of bases not matched to a gene: 14. The CDR3 has 16 residues. The chain's CDR3 is CASLNPTSGSPHEQYV. For the CDR3, the DNA is TGTGCCAGCTTAAATCCCACTAGCGGGAGCCCCCACGAGCAGTACGTC.

At least ten counts were recorded for this clonotype. The rearrangement joins TRBV7-2 to TRBJ2-1; weak D call: TRBD1 (5 bases). Germline loops: CDR1 SGHTA, CDR2 FQGNSA. Trimming stripped 3 bases from V and 2 bases from J, with 14 bases between. There are 16 residues in the CDR3. CDR3 in amino acids: CASSFLQGRAYNEQFF. As DNA, the CDR3 is TGTGCCAGCAGCTTTCTCCAGGGCAGGGCCTACAATGAGCAGTTCTTC.